This T cell receptor (beta chain) was found in a study of beta chain features in type 1 diabetes. Study conclusions and caveats: Healthy donors had naive, central memory and Treg TCRB repertoires that appeared less similar than those seen among patients. Type 1 diabetes patients showed a moderate but significant shortening of TCRB CDR3s in all four CD4+ subsets.

In regard to this clone: Its antigen is unidentified.

Every isolated RNA sample was fully reverse transcribed, so sequencing captured expressed TCRB transcripts. Generated by immunoSEQ multiplex PCR, the TCRdb table keeps only in-frame clones and is missing some. Here the sample spans fewer than 350,000 clones, approximately 16% being singletons. Per donor, one heparinised blood draw averaged around 0.12 L. Trimming took 6 bases from V and 0 from J; bases not matched to a gene: 16. CDR1 is ENHRY, CDR2 SYGVKD, per germline. This CDR3 has 19 amino acids. The sample taken for sequencing was naive CD4+ T cells from blood. This TCR derives from a man between 18 and 29 years old with type 1 diabetes. The chain employs TRBV10-3 and TRBJ2-3; 9 nucleotides align to TRBD2. In DNA form, the CDR3 reads TGTGCCATCAGCCTACAAAATTCTATAGCGGGGGCGAGCACAGATACGCAGTATTTT. The encoded protein is CAISLQNSIAGASTDTQYF.